This TCR beta chain was found in a study of cytomegalovirus exposure and HLA in healthy donors. CDR3 length: 11 amino acids. Between the trimmed V and J ends, which lost 9 bases and 6 bases, there was a span of 11 bases. From germline, CDR1 is SGHNT and CDR2 YYREEE (reference sequence). Use of 60 Vbeta and 13 Jbeta primers characterized the PCR. The assay was immunoSEQ multiplex PCR, and TCRdb's table has in-frame clones only and misses some. The profile shows about 150,000 clones, 75% to 85% of them singletons. Everyone who donated was a healthy bone marrow donor. The sample taken for sequencing was PBMCs. The clonotype originates from a woman in her forties or fifties in good health and CMV-seropositive. The chain links TRBV5-4 to TRBJ2-3, with a weak D call TRBD2 (5 bases). CDR3 DNA: TGTGCCACCCCCGAGGGTGATACGCAGTATTTT. It specifies CATPEGDTQYF.